Each of the 23 T cell receptor beta chains below was sequenced from the same sample in a study of blood T cell repertoires in COVID-19. Repertoires were generated with immunoSEQ multiplex PCR, while TCRdb's copy carries only in-frame clones and drops some. Of about 400,000 clones detected, 89% appear once; the ten largest clones hold 1.5% to 2%. Sequencing was done on a sample of PBMCs or T cells enriched from blood (not recorded which). These receptor sequences come from a woman in her 30s who had recovered from COVID-19.

The table lists this clone with a few counts. The V and J genes are TRBV18 and TRBJ1-1, with unresolved D. CDR3 length: 14 amino acids. With 3 bases removed from V and 1 base from J, the gap between germline ends came to 9 bases. Per the germline V gene, CDR1 is KGHSH and CDR2 is LQKENI. The CDR3 nucleotides read TGTGCCAGCTCACCGGTACTGCCGAACACTGAAGCTTTCTTT. Translating it yields CASSPVLPNTEAFF.

The chain couples TRBV6-5 to TRBJ2-7; a weak D match, TRBD1 (6 bases). V lost 7 bases to trimming and J lost 6 bases, with 16 bases between them. In germline, CDR1 is MNHEY, CDR2 SVGAGI. The CDR3 loop spans 13 amino acids. The CDR3 loop reads CASKWDKSSEQYF. The CDR3 bases are TGTGCCAGCAAGTGGGACAAAAGTTCCGAGCAGTACTTC.

V gene TRBV6-5 combines with J gene TRBJ1-5; possibly TRBD1 for D (5 bases). CDR3 length equals 14 residues. Germline V gene data show CDR1 as MNHEY and CDR2 as SVGAGI. The ends were cut back, 6 bases at V and 4 bases at J, with 13 bases in the middle. This CDR3 reads CASSGLGRNQPQHF. The CDR3 bases are TGTGCCAGCAGCGGCTTGGGGCGGAATCAGCCCCAGCATTTT.

The rearrangement links TRBV7-3 to TRBJ2-2; TRBD2 might be the D (6 bases). The CDR3 is made up of 15 amino acids. The germline CDR1 and CDR2 sequences are SGHTA and FQGTGA. Trimming cost V 1 base and J 5 bases, with 11 bases left between them. Here the CDR3 reads CASSLRPAGTGELFF. The CDR3 DNA reads as TGTGCCAGCAGCTTAAGGCCCGCGGGGACCGGGGAGCTGTTTTTT. The full variable domain, rest sourced from reference TRBV7-3 and TRBJ2-2, is GAGVSQTPSNKVTEKGKYVELRCDPISGHTALYWYRQSLGQGPEFLIYFQGTGAADDSGLPNDRFFAVRPEGSVSTLKIQRTERGDSAVYLCASSLRPAGTGELFFGEGSRLTVL.

This chain uses TRBV6-1 with TRBJ2-2, with 7 bases aligning to TRBD1. The CDR3 contains 17 residues. V lost 4 bases, J lost 1 base, and 9 bases stayed unmatched. From germline, CDR1 is MNHNS and CDR2 SASEGT. The chain's CDR3 is CASSAHRQGLNTGELFF. In nucleotides, the CDR3 is TGTGCCAGCAGTGCTCACAGACAGGGCCTGAACACCGGGGAGCTGTTTTTT.

For the CDR3, the DNA is TGCAGCGTTGAGGGACTAGCGGGAGGATATGAGCAGTTCTTC. This gives the protein CSVEGLAGGYEQFF. V and J are TRBV29-1 and TRBJ2-1; 15 nucleotides align to TRBD2. The CDR3 has 14 amino acids. CDR1 and CDR2 (germline): SQVTM, ANQGSEA. J gave up 8 bases and V 3 bases, and 2 bases lay outside the gene matches.

This clone showed up just a few times. V usage is TRBV6-6 and J usage is TRBJ1-2; D gene ambiguous. V lost 10 bases, J lost 4 bases, and 13 bases lay in between. Germline CDR1 and CDR2: MNHNY and SVGAGI (reference sequence). There are 12 residues in the CDR3. This CDR3 is CATYDPFYGYTF. The CDR3 nucleotides read TGTGCCACCTACGATCCTTTCTATGGCTACACCTTC.

This chain links TRBV7-2 with TRBJ2-3; a possible D gene is TRBD2 (7 bases). The germline V and J ends were trimmed by 3 bases and 3 bases, with 19 bases remaining between them. The CDR3 is 17 residues long. Per germline, CDR1 SGHTA and CDR2 FQGNSA. The chain's CDR3 is CASSFLAGGGRTDTQYF. The CDR3 bases are TGTGCCAGCAGCTTTCTCGCTGGGGGGGGGCGTACAGATACGCAGTATTTT.

The V gene is TRBV11-2, the J gene TRBJ1-1; weak D call: TRBD1 (6 bases). CDR3 length: 16 residues. V lost 1 base and J lost 5, with 17 bases in between. The V gene's germline CDR1 is SGHAT and CDR2 FQNNGV. Here the CDR3 reads CASSLVGWGLGTEAFF. The DNA of the CDR3 is TGTGCCAGCAGCTTAGTCGGTTGGGGGCTGGGGACTGAAGCTTTCTTT.

This chain connects TRBV6-5 to TRBJ1-1; D is unclear. This CDR3 contains 16 residues. Trimming stripped 0 bases from V and 3 bases from J, with 14 bases between. CDR1 is MNHEY, CDR2 SVGAGI, per germline. In nucleotides, the CDR3 is TGTGCCAGCAGTTACTCGTCCTCGGGTTGGGACACTGAAGCTTTCTTT. It specifies CASSYSSSGWDTEAFF.

This sequence joins TRBV3-1 (or the pseudogene TRBV3-2) and TRBJ2-5, with 7 positions matching TRBD2. The length of the CDR3 is 15 residues. V lost 8 bases to trimming and J lost 4 bases; unmatched junction nucleotides: 13. Germline assignment: CDR1 LGHDT and CDR2 YNNKEL (reference sequence). The CDR3 nucleotides read TGTGCCAGCGGACTACAGGCCCCGGGGGGAGAGACCCAGTACTTC. Amino acids: CASGLQAPGGETQYF.

The chain combines TRBV28 with TRBJ2-1, with D tentatively TRBD2 (8 bases). The CDR3 is made up of 16 amino acids. Germline-derived CDR1 and CDR2 are MDHEN and SYDVKM. V lost 5 bases and J 3 bases, leaving 17 bases between the germline ends. The CDR3 DNA follows: TGTGCCAGCAGTCCACCAGGGGGACTAGGCTACAATGAGCAGTTCTTC. This encodes CASSPPGGLGYNEQFF.

The chain carries TRBV29-1 and TRBJ2-7; 10 bases align to TRBD1. Trimming removed 3 bases from V and 5 bases from J; junction bases left unmatched: 4. In germline, CDR1 is SQVTM, CDR2 ANQGSEA. The CDR3 sequence is 13 residues long. The CDR3 is CSVERDRGHEQYF. The CDR3 coding sequence is TGCAGCGTTGAGCGGGACAGGGGACACGAGCAGTACTTC.

The chain uses TRBV30 and TRBJ1-2, with a weak D call TRBD1 (5 bases). Germline CDR1 is GTSNPN and CDR2 is SVGIG (reference sequence). Trimming pared 2 bases from V and 6 bases from J, leaving 10 bases between. This CDR3 is built from 12 residues. The CDR3 sequence: CAWSSGGDGYTF. CDR3 nucleotide sequence: TGTGCCTGGAGTTCGGGGGGGGATGGCTACACCTTC.

The V and J genes are TRBV2 and TRBJ2-1; D might be TRBD1 (6 bases). V lost 6 bases to trimming and J lost 10 bases, with 10 bases between them. The CDR3 covers 11 residues. The germline gives CDR1 SNHLY, CDR2 FYNNEI. CDR3: CASSLDSEQFF. CDR3 DNA: TGTGCCAGCAGCTTGGACAGCGAGCAGTTCTTC.

This chain connects TRBV4-1 to TRBJ2-6; D is perhaps TRBD1 (5 bases). Trimming took 0 bases from V and 3 from J, leaving 15 bases between them. Looked up from germline, CDR1 is MGHRA and CDR2 is YSYEKL. The CDR3 consists of 18 residues. This chain's CDR3 is CASSQDPITGFGANVLTF. CDR3 nucleotides: TGCGCCAGCAGCCAAGACCCGATTACAGGCTTTGGGGCCAACGTCCTGACTTTC.

V and J are TRBV13 and TRBJ1-2; 8 bases match TRBD1. CDR3 length: 16 amino acids. V trimming: 0 bases; J trimming: 3 bases; junction bases outside the gene matches: 6. Germline V gives CDR1 PRHDT, CDR2 FYEKMQ (reference sequence). CDR3 nucleotide sequence: TGTGCCAGCAGCTTAGGCCGAGGCAGGGGGCACTATGGCTACACCTTC. The encoded protein is CASSLGRGRGHYGYTF.

The chain has TRBV11-2 and TRBJ1-1; D is perhaps TRBD1 (6 bases). V lost 2 bases, J lost 3 bases, and 10 bases lay in between. The CDR3 is made up of 14 amino acids. Germline V gives CDR1 SGHAT, CDR2 FQNNGV. The CDR3 sequence: CASSLKGDYTEAFF. DNA for the CDR3: TGTGCCAGCAGCTTAAAGGGGGATTACACTGAAGCTTTCTTT.

The rearrangement uses TRBV7-8 and TRBJ2-1, with 13 bases matching TRBD2. Germline V lookup: CDR1 SGHVS, CDR2 FQNEAQ. The length of the CDR3 is 20 residues. V shed 3 bases and J 2 bases; nucleotides not matched to a gene: 13. CDR3 nucleotide sequence: TGTGCCAGCAGCTTTTCCTCGGGACTAGCGGGATCATTGGCCTACAATGAGCAGTTCTTC. Its protein product is CASSFSSGLAGSLAYNEQFF.

This chain connects TRBV2 to TRBJ1-2, with D uncertain. CDR3 size: 14 residues. Germline CDR1 reads SNHLY; CDR2 reads FYNNEI. Trimming left V 2 bases short and J 3 bases short, with 10 bases between. The CDR3 spells CASSESLADYGYTF. The DNA of the CDR3 is TGTGCCAGCAGTGAATCCTTGGCTGACTATGGCTACACCTTC.

This clone was counted once. This CDR3 reads CASSVGWRERNEQFF. The CDR3 nucleotides read TGTGCCAGCAGCGTAGGATGGCGGGAACGCAATGAGCAGTTCTTC. The chain joins TRBV9 to TRBJ2-1; D is possibly TRBD2 (6 bases). CDR3 size: 15 residues. The germline V gene has CDR1 SGDLS and CDR2 YYNGEE. Trimming removed 0 bases at V and 6 bases at J, with 13 bases between.

The V gene is TRBV29-1, the J gene TRBJ2-2; D gene uncertain. The CDR3 covers 13 residues. Germline V gene sequence: CDR1 SQVTM, CDR2 ANQGSEA. With 5 bases removed from V and 1 base from J, the gap between germline ends came to 8 bases. CDR3 protein: CSVWAGNTGELFF. CDR3 DNA: TGCAGCGTTTGGGCCGGGAACACCGGGGAGCTGTTTTTT.

V and J are TRBV20-1 and TRBJ2-3; 7 bases agree with TRBD1. V gave up 6 bases and J gave up 12 bases; unmatched junction bases: 6. This CDR3 comprises 10 residues. Germline V gives CDR1 DFQATT, CDR2 SNEGSKA (reference sequence). CDR3 in amino acids: CSAVTGRQYF. CDR3 in DNA: TGCAGTGCCGTGACAGGGCGCCAGTATTTT.